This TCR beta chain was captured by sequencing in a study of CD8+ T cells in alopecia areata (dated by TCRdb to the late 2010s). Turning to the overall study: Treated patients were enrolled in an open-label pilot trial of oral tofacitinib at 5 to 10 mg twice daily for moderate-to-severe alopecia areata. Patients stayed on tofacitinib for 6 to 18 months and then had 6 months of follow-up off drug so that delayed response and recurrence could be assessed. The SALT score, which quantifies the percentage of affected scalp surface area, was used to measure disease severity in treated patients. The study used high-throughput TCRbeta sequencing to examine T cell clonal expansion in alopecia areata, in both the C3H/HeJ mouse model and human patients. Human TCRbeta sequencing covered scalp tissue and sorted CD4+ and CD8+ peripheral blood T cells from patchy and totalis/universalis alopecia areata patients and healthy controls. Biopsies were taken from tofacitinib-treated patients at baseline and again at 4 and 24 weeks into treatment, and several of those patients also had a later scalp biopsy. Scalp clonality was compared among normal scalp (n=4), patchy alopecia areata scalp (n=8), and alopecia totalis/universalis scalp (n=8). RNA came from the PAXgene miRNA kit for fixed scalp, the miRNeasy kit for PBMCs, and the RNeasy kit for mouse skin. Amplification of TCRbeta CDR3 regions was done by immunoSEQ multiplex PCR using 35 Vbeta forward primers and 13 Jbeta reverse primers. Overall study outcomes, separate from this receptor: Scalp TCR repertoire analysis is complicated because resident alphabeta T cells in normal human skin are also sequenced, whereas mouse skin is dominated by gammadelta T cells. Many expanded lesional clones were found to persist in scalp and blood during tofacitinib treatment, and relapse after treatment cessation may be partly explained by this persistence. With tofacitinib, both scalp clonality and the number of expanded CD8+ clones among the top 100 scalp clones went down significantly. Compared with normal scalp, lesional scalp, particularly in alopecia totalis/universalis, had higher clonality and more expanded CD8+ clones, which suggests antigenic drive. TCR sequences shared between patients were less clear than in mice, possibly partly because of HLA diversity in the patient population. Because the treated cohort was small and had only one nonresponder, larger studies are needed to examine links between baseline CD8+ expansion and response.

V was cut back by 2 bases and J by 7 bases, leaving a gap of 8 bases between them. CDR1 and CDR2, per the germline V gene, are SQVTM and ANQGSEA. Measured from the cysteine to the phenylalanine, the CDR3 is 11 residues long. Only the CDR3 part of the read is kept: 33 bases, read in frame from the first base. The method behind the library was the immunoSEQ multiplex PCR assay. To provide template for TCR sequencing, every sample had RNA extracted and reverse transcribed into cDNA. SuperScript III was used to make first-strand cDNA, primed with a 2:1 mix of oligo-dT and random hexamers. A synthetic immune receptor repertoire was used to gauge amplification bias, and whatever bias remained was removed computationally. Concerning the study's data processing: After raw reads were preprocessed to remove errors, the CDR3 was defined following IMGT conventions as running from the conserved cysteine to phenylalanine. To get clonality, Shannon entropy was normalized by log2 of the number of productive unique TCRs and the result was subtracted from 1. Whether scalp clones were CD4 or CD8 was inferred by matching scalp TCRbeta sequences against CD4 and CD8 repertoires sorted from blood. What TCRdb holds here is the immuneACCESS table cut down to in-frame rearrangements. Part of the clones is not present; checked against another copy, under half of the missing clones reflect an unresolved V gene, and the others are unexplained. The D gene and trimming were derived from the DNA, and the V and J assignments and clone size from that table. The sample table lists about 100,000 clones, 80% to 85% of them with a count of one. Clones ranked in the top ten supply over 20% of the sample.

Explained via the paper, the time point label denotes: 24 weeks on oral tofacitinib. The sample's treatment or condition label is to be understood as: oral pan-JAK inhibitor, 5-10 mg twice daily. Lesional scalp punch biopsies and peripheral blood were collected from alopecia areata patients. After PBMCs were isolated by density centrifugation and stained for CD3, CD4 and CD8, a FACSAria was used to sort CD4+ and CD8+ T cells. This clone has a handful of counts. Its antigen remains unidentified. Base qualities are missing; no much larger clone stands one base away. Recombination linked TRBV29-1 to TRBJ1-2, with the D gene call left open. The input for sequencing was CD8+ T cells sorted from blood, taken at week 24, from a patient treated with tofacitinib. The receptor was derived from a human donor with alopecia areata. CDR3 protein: CSVERVGGYTF. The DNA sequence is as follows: TGCAGCGTTGAAAGGGTTGGTGGCTACACCTTC.